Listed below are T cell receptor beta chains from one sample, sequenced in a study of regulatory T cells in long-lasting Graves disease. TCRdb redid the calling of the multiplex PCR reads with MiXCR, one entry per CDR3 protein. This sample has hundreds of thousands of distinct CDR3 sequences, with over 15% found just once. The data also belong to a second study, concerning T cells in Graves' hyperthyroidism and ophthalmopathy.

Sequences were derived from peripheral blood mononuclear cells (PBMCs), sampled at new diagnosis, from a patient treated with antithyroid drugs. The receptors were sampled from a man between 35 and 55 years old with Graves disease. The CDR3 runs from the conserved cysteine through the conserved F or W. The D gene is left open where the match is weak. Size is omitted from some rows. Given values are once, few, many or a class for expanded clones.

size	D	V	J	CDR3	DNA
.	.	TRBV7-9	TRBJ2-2	CASSLTSRTGELFF	TGTGCCAGCAGCTTAACTAGCCGCACCGGGGAGCTGTTTTTT
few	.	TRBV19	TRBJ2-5	CASSLTGTRETQYF	TGTGCCAGTAGTCTTACCGGGACTCGGGAGACCCAGTACTTC
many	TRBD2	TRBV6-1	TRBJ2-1	CASKVGLAGGEQFF	TGTGCCAGCAAGGTCGGTCTAGCGGGAGGCGAGCAGTTCTTC
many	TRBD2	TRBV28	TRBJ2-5	CASSLFEAGGEETQYF	TGTGCCAGCAGTTTATTTGAAGCGGGGGGTGAGGAGACCCAGTACTTC
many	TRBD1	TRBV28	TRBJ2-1	CASRFDRASYNEQFF	TGTGCCAGCAGATTCGACAGGGCATCCTACAATGAGCAGTTCTTC
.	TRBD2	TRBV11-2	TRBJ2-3	CASSLPASGDLGDTQYF	TGTGCCAGCAGCTTACCGGCTAGCGGGGACTTGGGGGATACGCAGTATTTT
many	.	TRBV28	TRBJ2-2	CASSLVATGELFF	TGTGCCAGCAGTTTGGTGGCCACCGGGGAGCTGTTTTTT
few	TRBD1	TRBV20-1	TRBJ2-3	CSAVRDRVIDTQYF	TGCAGTGCCGTCCGGGACAGGGTTATCGATACGCAGTATTTT
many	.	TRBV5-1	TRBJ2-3	CASTEGAFSTDTQYF	TGCGCCAGCACGGAGGGGGCCTTTAGCACAGATACGCAGTATTTT
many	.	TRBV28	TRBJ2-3	CASSPDTHPPDTQYF	TGTGCCAGCAGTCCGGACACTCATCCGCCAGATACGCAGTATTTT
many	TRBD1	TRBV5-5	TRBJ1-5	CASSLGDRGFNQPQHF	TGTGCCAGCAGCTTAGGGGACAGGGGTTTTAATCAGCCCCAGCATTTT
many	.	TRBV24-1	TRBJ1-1	CATSEGREAFF	TGTGCCACCAGTGAGGGGCGTGAAGCTTTCTTT
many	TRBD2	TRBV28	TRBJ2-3	CASSSSRGGAFSTQYF	TGTGCCAGCAGTAGTAGTCGCGGGGGAGCCTTTTCTACGCAGTATTTT
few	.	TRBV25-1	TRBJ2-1	CASSELSYNEQFF	TGTGCCAGCAGTGAACTGTCCTACAATGAGCAGTTCTTC
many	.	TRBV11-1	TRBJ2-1	CASSSSERAMHEQFF	TGTGCCAGCAGCTCCTCCGAAAGGGCAATGCATGAGCAGTTCTTC
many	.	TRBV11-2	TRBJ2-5	CASSASVGGQYF	TGTGCCAGCAGCGCTAGCGTGGGTGGCCAGTACTTC
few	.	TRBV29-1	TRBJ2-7	CSVKVRDISYYEQYF	TGCAGCGTTAAGGTCAGGGACATATCATACTACGAGCAGTACTTC
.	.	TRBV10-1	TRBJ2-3	CASSAGNTDTQYF	TGCGCCAGCAGTGCAGGCAACACAGATACGCAGTATTTT
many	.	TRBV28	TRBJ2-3	CASRLVPPGGTDTQYF	TGTGCCAGCCGATTAGTGCCCCCTGGTGGGACAGATACGCAGTATTTT
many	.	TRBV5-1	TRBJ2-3	CASSPLLSGTLRDTQYF	TGCGCCAGCAGTCCCTTACTCTCCGGGACTCTACGAGATACGCAGTATTTT
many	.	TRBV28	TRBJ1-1	CAISEMNTEAFF	TGTGCCATATCAGAGATGAACACTGAAGCTTTCTTT
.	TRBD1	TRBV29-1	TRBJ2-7	CSVGEGAIYEQYF	TGCAGCGTTGGTGAGGGGGCAATATACGAGCAGTACTTC
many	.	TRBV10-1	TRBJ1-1	CASIGGMNTEAFF	TGCGCCAGCATCGGGGGTATGAACACTGAAGCTTTCTTT
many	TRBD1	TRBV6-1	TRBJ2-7	CASKPPGGEQYF	TGTGCCAGCAAGCCCCCAGGGGGCGAGCAGTACTTC
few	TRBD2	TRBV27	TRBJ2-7	CASSLSGGALYEQYF	TGTGCCAGCAGTTTGAGCGGGGGGGCCCTCTACGAGCAGTACTTC
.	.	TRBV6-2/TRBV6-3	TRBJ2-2	CASIGFLRGATGELFF	TGTGCCAGCATTGGGTTTCTACGGGGGGCGACCGGGGAGCTGTTTTTT
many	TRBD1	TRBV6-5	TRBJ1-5	CASSYRDRDHQPQHF	TGTGCCAGCAGTTACCGGGACAGGGACCATCAGCCCCAGCATTTT
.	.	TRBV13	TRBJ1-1	CASTSLNTEAFF	TGTGCCAGCACCTCGTTAAACACTGAAGCTTTCTTT
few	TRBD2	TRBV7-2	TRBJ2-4	CASSGLADVAKNIQYF	TGTGCCAGCAGTGGACTAGCGGACGTAGCCAAAAACATTCAGTACTTC
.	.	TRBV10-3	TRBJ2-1	CAISKRPPSDNEQFF	TGTGCCATCAGTAAAAGACCCCCCAGTGACAATGAGCAGTTCTTC
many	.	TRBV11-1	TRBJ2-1	CASSLSGEQFF	TGTGCCAGCAGCTTAAGTGGTGAGCAGTTCTTC
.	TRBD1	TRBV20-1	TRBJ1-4	CSAGRRTGGDEKLFF	TGCAGTGCCGGGCGGCGGACAGGGGGAGATGAAAAACTGTTTTTT
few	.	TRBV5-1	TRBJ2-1	CASEQGDGYNEQFF	TGCGCCAGCGAACAGGGTGATGGCTACAATGAGCAGTTCTTC
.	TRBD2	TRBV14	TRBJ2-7	CASRFGGGAYEQYF	TGTGCCAGCCGGTTCGGCGGGGGGGCCTACGAGCAGTACTTC
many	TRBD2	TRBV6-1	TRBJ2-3	CASSPGTSGTDTQYF	TGTGCCAGCAGTCCCGGGACTAGCGGGACAGATACGCAGTATTTT
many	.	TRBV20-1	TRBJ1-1	CSARDHGRVNTEAFF	TGCAGTGCTAGAGATCACGGCAGGGTGAACACTGAAGCTTTCTTT
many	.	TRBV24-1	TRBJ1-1	CATSDRGANTEAFF	TGTGCCACCAGTGATCGCGGAGCTAACACTGAAGCTTTCTTT
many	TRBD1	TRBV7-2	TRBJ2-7	CASSRDRGYEQYF	TGTGCCAGCAGTCGCGACAGGGGCTACGAGCAGTACTTC
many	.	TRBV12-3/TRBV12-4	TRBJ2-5	CASSPWVDTQETQYF	TGTGCCAGCAGCCCCTGGGTGGACACTCAAGAGACCCAGTACTTC
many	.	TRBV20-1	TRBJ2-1	CSARDLAGRDNEQFF	TGCAGTGCTAGAGATCTGGCGGGTCGGGACAATGAGCAGTTCTTC
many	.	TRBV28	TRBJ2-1	CASMTWGGLNEQFF	TGTGCCAGCATGACGTGGGGGGGCTTAAATGAGCAGTTCTTC
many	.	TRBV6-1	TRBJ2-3	CASSDGRLGSGDTQYF	TGTGCCAGCAGTGATGGCCGTTTGGGCTCGGGAGATACGCAGTATTTT
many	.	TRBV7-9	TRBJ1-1	CASSLYPTTGTEAFF	TGTGCCAGCAGCTTATACCCAACCACTGGCACTGAAGCTTTCTTT
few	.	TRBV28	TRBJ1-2	CASNSMAGRHYGYTF	TGTGCCAGCAACTCTATGGCAGGGAGGCACTATGGCTACACCTTC
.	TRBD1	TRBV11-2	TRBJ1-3	CASRNRGNTIYF	TGTGCCAGCAGAAACAGGGGTAACACCATATATTTT
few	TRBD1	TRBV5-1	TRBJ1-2	CASSFSGTGVGYTF	TGCGCCAGCAGCTTTTCCGGGACAGGGGTTGGCTACACCTTC
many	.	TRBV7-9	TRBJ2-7	CASSLSETTYEQYF	TGTGCCAGCAGCTTAAGCGAGACGACCTACGAGCAGTACTTC
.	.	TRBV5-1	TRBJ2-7	CASSLRLSHEQYF	TGCGCCAGCAGCTTGAGACTTTCCCACGAGCAGTACTTC
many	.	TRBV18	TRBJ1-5	CASSPIGQNGQPQHF	TGTGCCAGCTCACCAATAGGACAGAATGGCCAGCCCCAGCATTTT
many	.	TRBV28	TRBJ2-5	CASSLQGGSETQYF	TGTGCCAGCAGTTTACAGGGGGGGAGTGAGACCCAGTACTTC
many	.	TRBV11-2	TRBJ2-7	CASSLSRVSSYEQYF	TGTGCCAGCAGCTTATCGAGGGTAAGCTCCTACGAGCAGTACTTC
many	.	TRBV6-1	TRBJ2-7	CASSEGRQIYEQYF	TGTGCCAGCAGTGAAGGCCGACAGATCTACGAGCAGTACTTC
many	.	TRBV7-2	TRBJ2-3	CASSPLGGDTDTQYF	TGTGCCAGCAGCCCCCTTGGAGGAGACACAGATACGCAGTATTTT
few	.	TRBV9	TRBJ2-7	CASSVGGSSSFYEQYF	TGTGCCAGCAGCGTAGGAGGGTCGTCTAGCTTCTACGAGCAGTACTTC
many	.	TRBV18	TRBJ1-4	CASSQGAGANEKLFF	TGTGCCAGCTCACAAGGGGCAGGGGCGAATGAAAAACTGTTTTTT